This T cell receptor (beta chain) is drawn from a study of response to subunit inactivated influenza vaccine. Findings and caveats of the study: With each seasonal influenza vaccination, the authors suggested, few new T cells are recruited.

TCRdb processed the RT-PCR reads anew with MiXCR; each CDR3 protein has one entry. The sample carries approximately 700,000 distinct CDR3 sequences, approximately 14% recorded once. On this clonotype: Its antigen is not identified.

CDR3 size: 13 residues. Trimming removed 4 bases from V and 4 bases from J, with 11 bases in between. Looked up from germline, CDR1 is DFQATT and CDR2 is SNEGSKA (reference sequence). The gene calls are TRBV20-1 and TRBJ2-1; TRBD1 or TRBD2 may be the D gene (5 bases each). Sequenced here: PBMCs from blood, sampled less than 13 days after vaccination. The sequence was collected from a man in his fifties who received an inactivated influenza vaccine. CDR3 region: CSATGRAYNEQFF. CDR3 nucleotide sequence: TGCAGTGCTACGGGGCGAGCATACAATGAGCAGTTCTTC.